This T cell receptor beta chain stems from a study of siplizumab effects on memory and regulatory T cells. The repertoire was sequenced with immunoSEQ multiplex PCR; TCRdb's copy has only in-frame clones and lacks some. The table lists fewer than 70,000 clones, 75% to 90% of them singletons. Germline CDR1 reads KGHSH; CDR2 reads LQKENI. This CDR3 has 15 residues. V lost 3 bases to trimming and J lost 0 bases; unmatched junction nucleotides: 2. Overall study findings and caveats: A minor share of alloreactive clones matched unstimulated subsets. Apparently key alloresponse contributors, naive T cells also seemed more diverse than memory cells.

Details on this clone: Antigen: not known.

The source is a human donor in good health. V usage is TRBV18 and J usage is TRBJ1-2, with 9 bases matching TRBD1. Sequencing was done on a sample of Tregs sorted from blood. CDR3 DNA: TGTGCCAGCTCACCTGGGACAGGGACTAACTATGGCTACACCTTC. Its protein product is CASSPGTGTNYGYTF.